This TCR beta chain originates from a study of cytomegalovirus exposure and HLA in healthy donors. General study results and limits: The study put under 200 TCR beta chains on its list as cytomegalovirus-associated. Many donors carried some public TCRs, although rarity characterized most TCR sequences.

TCRdb's table, derived via immunoSEQ multiplex PCR, lists solely in-frame clones and lacks some. The sample comprises 90,000 to 150,000 clones, about 82% of which are singletons, and around 5.1% rests with the top ten. This CDR3 is built from 16 residues. V lost 4 bases to trimming and J lost 0 bases; unmatched junction nucleotides: 6. CDR1 LNHDA and CDR2 SQIVND come from the germline V gene (reference sequence). With regard to this clone: The antigen remains unidentified.

The sequenced sample consisted of PBMCs. The clonotype comes from a man younger than 30 in good health and CMV-seronegative. The chain carries TRBV19 and TRBJ2-7, with TRBD1 identical over 10 bases. CDR3 amino acids: CASSTRGQGGSYEQYF. The CDR3 DNA is TGTGCCAGTAGTACCCGCGGACAGGGGGGCTCCTACGAGCAGTACTTC.